This T cell receptor (beta chain) was recorded in a study of cytomegalovirus exposure and HLA in healthy donors (TCRdb year 2017). With regard to the full study: An earlier analysis of roughly 500 of the donors reported 250 to 300 Gb of sequence data and some 100 million unique TCR beta sequences from 150 million to 200 million T cells. Rather than drawing on any new phenotypic data, the later analysis identified candidate immune exposures from TCR beta sequences and the way those sequences occurred across donors. The study used immunosequencing to profile the T cell repertoires of approximately 630 subjects and linked those repertoires to cytomegalovirus serostatus. To predict cytomegalovirus infection status, the study combined high-throughput TCR immunosequencing, statistical association of individual TCRs with disease status, and machine learning. Genome-wide SNP genotypes for about 55% of the 666 donors were used in a later genetic analysis, which treated that subset as a discovery cohort. Roughly 300 gigabases of sequencing data and 75 million to 85 million unique TCR sequences made up an early release that covered approximately 650 HLA-typed donors. Donor age, sex, ethnicity and CMV serostatus were collected together with the repertoire data. HLA typing included class I and class II loci at four-digit resolution. All discovery cohort repertoires had been generated using a single sequencing platform. In a later analysis, previously published TCR beta repertoires from about 640 donors were re-analyzed and high-resolution HLA genotyping was added so that TCR occurrence patterns could be studied. Of the 300 to 500 genotyped donors, 65% to 90% were placed in the genetic ancestry cluster associated with self-reported Caucasian donors. Several DR-DQ haplotypes were treated as single units for association and clustering because of strong linkage in the cohort. The study aimed to test whether signatures of past pathogen exposure could be identified by cataloging public T cell receptors. Typing coverage differed by locus: A, B, C, DRB1 and DQB1 were typed in roughly 620-630 donors, DQA1 in roughly 510, DPA1 in over 600, and DPB1 in 400 to 480. An earlier analysis of 500 to 650 of the donors applied high-throughput TCR beta sequencing to assess whether each TCR beta V gene segment acted as functional or pseudogenic. Besides the first cohort of 666 subjects, a separate validation cohort made up of about 120 different subjects was used. Across 398 genotyped donors of the cohort, an average of approximately 200,000 unique TCR beta nucleotide sequences per donor were sequenced, and roughly 20% of those sequences were non-productive.

The cohort comprised 550 to 700 healthy bone marrow donors. At the time of sampling, every cohort member was nominally healthy, though immune exposures that went unrecorded were likely present. The donor was CMV seronegative and was included in the group of 352 seronegative cohort members. A peripheral blood sample was collected from each donor, and TCR beta sequencing was performed on peripheral blood mononuclear cells. The Qiagen DNeasy Blood Extraction Kit was used to extract genomic DNA from the blood cell samples. The research as a whole found: Sequencing depth was assumed to be roughly uniform across donors in the presence/absence analyses, though that assumption may not hold. Because counts were too low, roughly 16 rarely observed V segments, including chromosome 9 orphons, were excluded from the earlier analysis of 587 of the donors. A further reported finding was that TCR beta sequences accurately predicted the HLA-A and HLA-B alleles for most subjects in the first cohort. At a false discovery rate of 0.05, a later analysis linked around 17,000 TCR beta sequences to specific HLA alleles. Because some donors lacked HLA typing at each locus, the association tests relied only on the typed subset. V-gene and J-gene trimming of TCR beta chains was associated with a missense DCLRE1C variant in a later genetic analysis, and the association was replicated in an independent cohort. When HLA alleles, especially DR and DQ, strongly co-occurred, TCR associations were difficult to assign to individual alleles. The cohort was sequenced for TCR beta chains only, and without alpha or paired-chain data the features that could be detected were limited. A later analysis found that TCR association rates varied across HLA loci, with DRB1 alleles showing the most associated TCRs and HLA-C alleles the fewest. In vitro tests confirmed that a few of the cytomegalovirus-associated TCR beta chains recognize cytomegalovirus antigens. In both the original and validation cohorts, the classifier was reported to diagnose cytomegalovirus status with high specificity and sensitivity. CMV serostatus was the only immune exposure information available for the cohort. In a later analysis, HLA-associated TCR beta chains were found to be more clonally expanded and to have lower generation probabilities than equally common non-associated chains. Some IMGT-functional V segments, including TRBV6-2 and TRBV6-3, could not be distinguished by the 87-base-pair reads and were therefore excluded. In an earlier analysis of some 550 of the donors, most TCR beta V segments were observed in productive rearrangements about 90% or about 30% of the time, broadly matching IMGT annotations. A cluster of highly shared sequence variants was judged likely to represent a technical artifact of the sequencing pipeline. While some public TCRs were present in many individuals, most TCR sequences turned up only very rarely across donors. In a later genetic analysis, fewer N-insertions in productive TCRs were reported among donors in an Asian-associated ancestry cluster than the approximately 670-donor mean. According to the authors, the approach could potentially be generalized to other disease states and immunological phenotypes. The study gave a list of roughly 150 TCR beta chains associated with cytomegalovirus. A later analysis reported that several top co-occurrence clusters appeared linked to parvovirus B19, influenza, CMV and Epstein-Barr virus. Linkage disequilibrium might explain the correlated functional status among segregating V segments, but an unknown experimental factor could not be ruled out. According to a later analysis, most CMV-associated TCR beta chains appeared to be HLA-restricted, and the HLA associations seemed to be driven largely by CMV exposure.

Libraries came from the immunoSEQ multiplex PCR assay. The multiplex PCR relied on a mix of 60 forward primers for TCR Vbeta segments and 13 reverse primers for TCR Jbeta segments. Amplification of the CDR3 region of rearranged TCR beta genes was performed with a multiplex PCR assay on genomic DNA. The amplified TCR beta libraries were sequenced on the Illumina HiSeq System as 87-base-pair reads. As for the authors' bioinformatics: Across the roughly 640 repertoires, a later analysis counted roughly 77 million unique TCR beta chains, around 11 million of which were shared by at least two donors. To remove PCR and sequencing errors, raw reads were error-corrected and collapsed into unique sequences using a nearest-neighbor algorithm that merged closely related sequences. Alignment of CDR3 sequences to IMGT reference sequences was used to assign V, D and J gene segments. Each retained sequence needed at least a six-nucleotide match to both a V gene segment and a J gene segment. Rearrangements were called productive when the CDR3 lacked stop codons and stayed in frame with V and J; all others were non-productive. Following IMGT convention, CDR3 was defined as the stretch from the second conserved V-encoded cysteine up to the conserved J-encoded phenylalanine. The earlier analysis of roughly 590 of the donors excluded any sequence lacking an unambiguous match to a single V gene segment. An earlier analysis of almost 600 of the donors classified V segments as functional when productive rearrangements were above 56.7% and as segregating when the standard deviation between donors was above 5%. A statistical classification framework was developed to diagnose cytomegalovirus status using the catalog of TCR beta chain sequences. A later analysis assigned V and J genes by comparing TCR nucleotide sequences with IMGT/GENE-DB human TR gene sequences. A later analysis assigned CDR3 sequences and most-parsimonious VDJ recombination scenarios with the TCRdist pipeline. In a later analysis, every TCR beta chain was defined by the combination of its CDR3 amino acid sequence and its V-gene family, and reads without a unique V-gene family were dropped. In a later analysis, fewer than 600 highly shared, low-generation-probability nucleotide sequences were removed to address suspected cross-contamination and a sequencing artifact. In a later analysis, a clonal expansion index for each public chain was calculated from normalized within-repertoire ranks of inferred template counts. A later analysis computed generation probabilities with a VDJ recombination model fitted to out-of-frame rearrangements, and checked the results against IGoR. In a later analysis, TCR-TCR, TCR-HLA and TCR-CMV co-occurrence was scored with hypergeometric tests, and a repertoire-size bias correction was applied to TCR pairs. False discovery rates were estimated in a later analysis by permuting HLA or CMV assignments 20 times. A later analysis grouped co-occurring TCRs with DBSCAN, adding TCRdist sequence similarity when clustering within HLA-allele-positive subsets. For co-occurrence clustering, repertoires with fewer than 30,000 or more than 120,000 public chains were excluded, along with about five repertoires with anomalous nucleotide sharing. In its TCRdb copy, this immuneACCESS table keeps in-frame sequences only and misses some clones. Where compared with another copy, unresolved V genes explain less than half of these, and the others have no known cause. V and J calls and clone size come straight from that table; D and trimming were deduced from the DNA. This sample holds more than 120,000 clones; 82% were observed only once. Of the sample, around 2.4% is held by the ten largest clones.

The CDR3, cysteine through phenylalanine, is 15 amino acids long. The sequence is cut down to CDR3 DNA, 45 bases in frame from base 1. CDR1 and CDR2 are drawn from the germline V gene: SGHTS, YDEGEE. V drops 5 bases and J drops 0 bases, leaving 12 bases in between. Remarks on this clone: The antigen this receptor binds is unknown. Within one base of it there is no much larger clone, and no base qualities were kept.

The receptor comes from a male donor in good health and CMV-seronegative. Material for sequencing was PBMCs. This receptor chain uses TRBV5-8 and TRBJ2-4; TRBD1 is perhaps the D gene, given 5 matching bases. The DNA reads as follows: TGTGCCAGCAGAGTCTCAGGGTTAGCCAAAAACATTCAGTACTTC. It is translated as CASRVSGLAKNIQYF.